This is a list of T cell receptor beta chains from one sample in a study of CD8 T cells in ankylosing spondylitis. TCRdb reprocessed the 5' RACE reads via MiXCR and lists one record per CDR3 protein. The sample shows around 440,000 distinct CDR3 sequences, roughly 15% of them seen only once. Sequenced: blood, either unsorted or a sorted T cell fraction (not recorded which). Source of these receptors: a male donor with ankylosing spondylitis. Both conserved end residues are part of each CDR3. Fields, in order: clone size, D gene, V gene, J gene, CDR3 protein, CDR3 DNA. D genes are given only for firm matches. Clone size appears in some rows only: once, few, many, or a class for an expanded clone.

few	TRBD1	TRBV7-8	TRBJ1-3	CASSQSTGGGNTIYF	TGTGCCAGCAGCCAATCGACAGGGGGAGGAAACACCATATATTTT
NA	NA	TRBV14	TRBJ2-1	CASSQSRRRQFF	TGTGCCAGCAGTCAGAGCCGTAGGAGGCAGTTCTTC
NA	NA	TRBV7-3	TRBJ2-1	CASSFVQYGEQFF	TGTGCCAGCAGCTTCGTACAGTACGGTGAGCAGTTCTTC
few	NA	TRBV5-1	TRBJ1-2	CASSLTIPGFVYGYTF	TGCGCCAGCAGCTTGACTATTCCCGGGTTCGTTTATGGCTACACCTTC
few	NA	TRBV6-7	TRBJ1-1	CASSPRPRKGTEAFF	TGTGCCAGCAGCCCGAGACCCCGAAAAGGGACTGAAGCTTTCTTT
few	NA	TRBV5-6	TRBJ2-1	CASSTVPRTDNEQFF	TGTGCCAGCAGCACTGTACCCAGGACGGACAATGAGCAGTTCTTC
few	NA	TRBV5-1	TRBJ1-1	CASSSRDTPNTEAFF	TGCGCCAGCAGCTCGAGGGACACACCGAACACTGAAGCTTTCTTT
few	NA	TRBV5-1	TRBJ1-1	CASSLQSLNTEAFF	TGCGCCAGCAGCTTGCAGTCATTGAACACTGAAGCTTTCTTT
NA	NA	TRBV20-1	TRBJ2-3	CSANFAATTDTQYF	TGCAGTGCTAACTTCGCGGCAACCACAGATACGCAGTATTTT
many	NA	TRBV18	TRBJ2-7	CASSPNRRFYEQYF	TGTGCCAGCTCACCGAACAGGCGTTTCTACGAGCAGTACTTC
NA	NA	TRBV29-1	TRBJ2-5	CSVFQPGQETQYF	TGCAGCGTTTTTCAACCAGGGCAAGAGACCCAGTACTTC
NA	NA	TRBV7-3	TRBJ2-3	CASSSTGADTQYF	TGTGCCAGCAGCTCCACGGGGGCAGATACGCAGTATTTT
NA	TRBD1	TRBV6-1	TRBJ1-6	CASAPGTGLWSPLHF	TGTGCCAGCGCGCCTGGGACAGGTCTTTGGTCACCCCTCCACTTT
few	NA	TRBV15	TRBJ2-5	CATSRVAKQETQYF	TGTGCCACCAGCAGAGTCGCCAAGCAAGAGACCCAGTACTTC
NA	TRBD1	TRBV5-1	TRBJ2-7	CASSNTGTESYEQYF	TGCGCCAGCAGCAATACCGGGACAGAGTCCTACGAGCAGTACTTC
once	NA	TRBV15	TRBJ2-1	CATSRPGNNEQFF	TGTGCCACCAGCAGACCGGGAAACAATGAGCAGTTCTTC
few	NA	TRBV7-9	TRBJ2-5	CASSLSRMETQYF	TGTGCCAGCAGCTTGTCACGGATGGAGACCCAGTACTTC
many	NA	TRBV5-1	TRBJ1-5	CASSGWTDSNQPQHF	TGCGCCAGCAGCGGGTGGACAGATAGCAATCAGCCCCAGCATTTT
few	TRBD2	TRBV6-2/TRBV6-3	TRBJ2-7	CASRAGTSGRTYEQYF	TGTGCCAGCAGGGCCGGGACTAGCGGGAGAACCTACGAGCAGTACTTC
few	NA	TRBV25-1	TRBJ1-1	CASSGEGSITEAFF	TGTGCCAGCAGTGGAGAGGGGAGTATCACTGAAGCTTTCTTT
NA	TRBD1	TRBV4-2	TRBJ1-2	CASSQEAGWAKGQGTSYTF	TGTGCCAGCAGCCAAGAGGCGGGCTGGGCTAAGGGACAGGGGACGAGCTACACCTTC
NA	NA	TRBV9	TRBJ2-7	CASSVGDTLGHEQYF	TGTGCCAGCAGCGTAGGCGACACCCTAGGCCACGAGCAGTACTTC
many	NA	TRBV7-2	TRBJ1-1	CASSSHLGRGGTEAFF	TGTGCCAGCAGCTCCCACCTAGGACGCGGGGGCACTGAAGCTTTCTTT
NA	NA	TRBV5-1	TRBJ2-1	CASTQGQPTYNEQFF	TGCGCCAGCACCCAAGGACAGCCAACCTACAATGAGCAGTTCTTC
NA	TRBD2	TRBV6-5	TRBJ2-1	CASSYELAGNEQFF	TGTGCCAGCAGTTACGAACTAGCGGGGAATGAGCAGTTCTTC
few	NA	TRBV3-1	TRBJ2-7	CASSQSAGTSYEQYF	TGTGCCAGCAGCCAATCGGCAGGTACCTCCTACGAGCAGTACTTC
NA	NA	TRBV20-1	TRBJ2-3	CSALLETSTDTQYF	TGCAGTGCTTTGCTAGAAACTAGCACAGATACGCAGTATTTT
many	TRBD2	TRBV29-1	TRBJ2-1	CSVRNRGGRNEQFF	TGCAGCGTCCGTAATAGGGGCGGGAGGAATGAGCAGTTCTTC
NA	TRBD2	TRBV10-3	TRBJ2-1	CATRGTSGNEQFF	TGTGCCACCCGAGGGACTAGCGGCAATGAGCAGTTCTTC
few	TRBD1	TRBV4-2	TRBJ2-7	CASSRSNTGAEGYEQYF	TGTGCCAGCAGCCGCTCCAACACAGGGGCCGAAGGATACGAGCAGTACTTC
NA	NA	TRBV20-1	TRBJ2-7	CSAKSNQPTYEQYF	TGCAGTGCCAAGAGCAACCAACCGACCTACGAGCAGTACTTC
NA	TRBD1	TRBV6-2/TRBV6-3	TRBJ2-1	CASRTRQGALHNEQFF	TGTGCCAGCAGAACCAGACAGGGGGCTCTCCACAATGAGCAGTTCTTC
many	NA	TRBV5-1	TRBJ1-2	CASSPSDVNGGYTF	TGCGCCAGCAGCCCGTCAGACGTGAATGGGGGCTACACCTTC
NA	NA	TRBV6-1	TRBJ1-2	CASNESPLAGYTF	TGTGCCAGCAACGAGTCTCCACTTGCTGGCTACACCTTC
few	NA	TRBV10-1	TRBJ2-1	CASSESGPNNEQFF	TGCGCCAGCAGTGAGTCAGGCCCCAACAATGAGCAGTTCTTC
NA	NA	TRBV28	TRBJ2-5	CASRADQETQYF	TGTGCCAGCAGGGCTGACCAAGAGACCCAGTACTTC
NA	NA	TRBV15	TRBJ1-1	CATSAQRGWSTEAFF	TGTGCCACCAGCGCCCAGCGGGGGTGGAGCACTGAAGCTTTCTTT
few	NA	TRBV12-3/TRBV12-4	TRBJ1-5	CASGRYGNQPQHF	TGTGCCAGCGGCAGGTACGGCAATCAGCCCCAGCATTTT
NA	NA	TRBV14	TRBJ2-2	CASSQSPGELFF	TGTGCCAGCAGCCAAAGCCCCGGGGAGCTGTTTTTT
NA	TRBD2	TRBV12-3/TRBV12-4	TRBJ2-1	CDSSLFSGGGPSGNEQFF	TGTGACAGCAGTTTATTTAGTGGGGGAGGGCCCTCTGGCAATGAGCAGTTCTTC
NA	TRBD1	TRBV7-2	TRBJ2-1	CASSRRTGGSAYEQFF	TGTGCCAGCAGCCGACGGACAGGGGGCAGTGCATATGAGCAGTTCTTC
NA	NA	TRBV5-1	TRBJ2-1	CASSLGPGSVDEQFF	TGCGCCAGCAGCTTGGGTCCGGGATCGGTCGATGAGCAGTTCTTC
NA	TRBD1	TRBV18	TRBJ1-5	CASSPINGQGYQPQHF	TGTGCCAGCTCACCCATAAATGGACAGGGTTATCAGCCCCAGCATTTT
few	NA	TRBV25-1	TRBJ1-2	CASSEYLSADRDKDGYTF	TGTGCCAGCAGTGAATATCTATCGGCTGACCGGGACAAAGATGGCTACACCTTC
few	NA	TRBV11-2	TRBJ2-7	CASSSTTGTEGEQYF	TGTGCCAGCAGCTCAACCACAGGGACTGAAGGCGAGCAGTACTTC
NA	NA	TRBV12-3/TRBV12-4	TRBJ2-3	CASSFRAGLSTDTQYF	TGTGCCAGCAGTTTCCGGGCGGGATTAAGCACAGATACGCAGTATTTT
few	TRBD1	TRBV28	TRBJ2-7	CASSSRWRNRGLSEQYF	TGTGCCAGCAGTTCTAGGTGGAGGAACAGGGGGCTCTCCGAGCAGTACTTC
few	NA	TRBV12-3/TRBV12-4	TRBJ2-6	CASSAGHGRASYSGANVLTF	TGTGCCAGCAGTGCCGGACACGGACGGGCTTCCTACTCTGGGGCCAACGTCCTGACTTTC